This T cell receptor (beta chain) appears in the sequencing data of a study of blood T cell repertoires in COVID-19. Germline values: CDR1 MNHEY, CDR2 SVGAGI. After removal of 6 bases from V and 1 base from J, the junction contained 7 bases not matched to a gene. This CDR3 comprises 15 residues. The assay was immunoSEQ multiplex PCR, and TCRdb's table has in-frame clones only and misses some. The sample has hundreds of thousands of clones; about nine tenths are singletons. The TCR comes from a man in his forties or fifties who had been exposed to COVID-19. The specimen was PBMCs or T cells enriched from blood (not recorded which). The chain employs TRBV6-5 and TRBJ2-7; 9 bases fit TRBD1. The CDR3 protein is CASRLTGGGSYEQYF. As DNA, the CDR3 is TGTGCCAGCAGACTTACAGGGGGCGGATCCTACGAGCAGTACTTC.